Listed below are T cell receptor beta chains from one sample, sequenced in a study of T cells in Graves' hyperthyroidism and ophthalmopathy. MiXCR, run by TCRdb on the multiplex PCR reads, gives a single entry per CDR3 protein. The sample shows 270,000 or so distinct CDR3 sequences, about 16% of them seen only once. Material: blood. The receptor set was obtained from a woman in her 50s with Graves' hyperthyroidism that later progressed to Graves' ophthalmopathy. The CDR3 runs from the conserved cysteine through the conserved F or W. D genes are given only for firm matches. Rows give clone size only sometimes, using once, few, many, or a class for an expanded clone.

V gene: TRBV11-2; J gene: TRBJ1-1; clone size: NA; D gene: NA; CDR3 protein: CASSPRTAVNTEAFF; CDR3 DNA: TGTGCCAGCAGCCCCCGGACAGCCGTGAACACTGAAGCTTTCTTT
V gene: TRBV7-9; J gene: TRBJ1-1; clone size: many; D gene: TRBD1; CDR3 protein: CASSWTGSTEAFF; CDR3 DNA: TGTGCCAGCAGCTGGACAGGCTCCACTGAAGCTTTCTTT
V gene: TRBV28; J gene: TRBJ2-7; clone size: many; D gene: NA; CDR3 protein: CASSSGSDNEQYF; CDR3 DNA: TGTGCCAGCAGTTCGGGTTCTGACAACGAGCAGTACTTC
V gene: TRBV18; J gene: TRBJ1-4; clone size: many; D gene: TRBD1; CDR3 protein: CASSPRQGLREKLFF; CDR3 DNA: TGTGCCAGCTCACCACGACAGGGCTTAAGAGAAAAACTGTTTTTT
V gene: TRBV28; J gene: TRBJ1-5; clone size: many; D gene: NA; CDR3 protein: CASSDSGGVNQPQHF; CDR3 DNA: TGTGCCAGCAGTGACTCTGGGGGTGTTAATCAGCCCCAGCATTTT
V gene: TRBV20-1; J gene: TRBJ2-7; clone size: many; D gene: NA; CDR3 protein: CSARERGSHEQYF; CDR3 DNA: TGCAGTGCTAGAGAGAGAGGGTCCCACGAGCAGTACTTC
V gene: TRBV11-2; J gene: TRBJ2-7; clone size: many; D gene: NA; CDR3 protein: CASSLEGGQLTYEQYF; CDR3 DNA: TGTGCCAGCAGCTTAGAGGGCGGACAGCTGACCTACGAGCAGTACTTC
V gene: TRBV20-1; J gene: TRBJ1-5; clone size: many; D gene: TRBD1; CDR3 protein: CSARGTVRGRQPQHF; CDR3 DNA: TGCAGTGCTAGGGGGACAGTGAGAGGTCGTCAGCCCCAGCATTTT
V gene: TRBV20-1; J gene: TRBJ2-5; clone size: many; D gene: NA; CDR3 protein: CSARGTSHGETQYF; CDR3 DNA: TGCAGTGCCCGGGGCACTAGCCATGGAGAGACCCAGTACTTC
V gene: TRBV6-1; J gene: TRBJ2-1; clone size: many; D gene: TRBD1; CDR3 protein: CACATGGLYNEQFF; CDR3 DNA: TGTGCCTGTGCGACAGGGGGCCTCTACAATGAGCAGTTCTTC
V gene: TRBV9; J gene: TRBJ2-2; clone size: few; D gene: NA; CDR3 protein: CASSVGGTARGELFF; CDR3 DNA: TGTGCCAGCAGCGTAGGCGGGACCGCGCGGGGGGAGCTGTTTTTT
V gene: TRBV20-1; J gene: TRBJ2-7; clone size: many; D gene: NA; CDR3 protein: CSAAMRETYEQYF; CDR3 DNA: TGCAGTGCCGCTATGCGGGAAACCTACGAGCAGTACTTC
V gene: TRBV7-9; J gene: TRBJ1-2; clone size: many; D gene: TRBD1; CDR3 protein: CASSSGQFTGGYTF; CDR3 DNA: TGTGCCAGCAGCTCGGGACAGTTTACGGGCGGCTACACCTTC
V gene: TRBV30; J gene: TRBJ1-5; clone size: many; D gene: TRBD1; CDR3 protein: CAWGRQGGQPQHF; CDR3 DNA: TGTGCCTGGGGACGACAGGGAGGTCAGCCCCAGCATTTT
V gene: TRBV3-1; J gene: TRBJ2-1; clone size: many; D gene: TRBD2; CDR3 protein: CASSQGPAGGRHEQFF; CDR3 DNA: TGTGCCAGCAGCCAAGGGCCAGCGGGAGGGCGGCATGAGCAGTTCTTC
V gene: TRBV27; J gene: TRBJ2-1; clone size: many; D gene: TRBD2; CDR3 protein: CASSLTSGGTYNEQFF; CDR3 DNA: TGTGCCAGCAGTTTAACTAGCGGGGGCACCTACAATGAGCAGTTCTTC
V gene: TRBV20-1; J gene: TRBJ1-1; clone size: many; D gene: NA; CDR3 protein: CSALRPVKGKVGAFF; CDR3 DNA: TGCAGTGCTCTACGTCCCGTGAAAGGGAAGGTGGGAGCTTTCTTT
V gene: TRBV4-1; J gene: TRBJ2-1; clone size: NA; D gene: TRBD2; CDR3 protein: CASSLPGLAGPYNEQFF; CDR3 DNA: TGCGCCAGCAGCCTGCCGGGACTAGCGGGACCCTACAATGAGCAGTTCTTC
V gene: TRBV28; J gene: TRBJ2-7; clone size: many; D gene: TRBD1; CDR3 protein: CASLPRTGGREQYF; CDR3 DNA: TGTGCCAGCCTTCCCCGGACAGGGGGCCGCGAGCAGTACTTC
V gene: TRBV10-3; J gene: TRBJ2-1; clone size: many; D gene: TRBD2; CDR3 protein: CAIRAGGPRGNEQFF; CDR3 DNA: TGTGCCATCAGAGCGGGAGGGCCTCGGGGCAATGAGCAGTTCTTC
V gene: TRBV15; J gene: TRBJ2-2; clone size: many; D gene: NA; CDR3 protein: CATSRVGAWVGNGELFF; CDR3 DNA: TGTGCCACCAGCAGAGTAGGGGCGTGGGTCGGAAACGGGGAGCTGTTTTTT
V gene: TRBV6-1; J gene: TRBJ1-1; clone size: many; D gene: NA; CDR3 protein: CASTDLDRERAFF; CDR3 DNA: TGTGCCAGCACCGACCTGGACCGGGAGCGAGCTTTCTTT
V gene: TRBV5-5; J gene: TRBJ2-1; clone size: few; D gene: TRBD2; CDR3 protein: CASSFLAGPNNEQFF; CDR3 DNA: TGTGCCAGCAGCTTTCTAGCGGGACCCAACAATGAGCAGTTCTTC
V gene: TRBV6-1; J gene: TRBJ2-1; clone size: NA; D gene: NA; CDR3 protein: CASSTGDNRDEQFF; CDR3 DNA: TGTGCCAGCAGTACTGGGGACAATCGCGATGAGCAGTTCTTC
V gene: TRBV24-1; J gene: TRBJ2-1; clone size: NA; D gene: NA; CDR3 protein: CATSDPRGNNEQFF; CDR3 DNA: TGTGCCACCAGTGATCCCCGAGGCAACAATGAGCAGTTCTTC
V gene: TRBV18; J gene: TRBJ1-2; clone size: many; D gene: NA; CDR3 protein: CASSPDNRPGTYGYTF; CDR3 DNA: TGTGCCAGCTCACCGGATAACAGGCCGGGGACTTATGGCTACACCTTC
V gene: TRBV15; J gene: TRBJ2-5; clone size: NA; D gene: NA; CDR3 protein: CATSSREETQYF; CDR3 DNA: TGTGCCACCAGCAGCCGGGAGGAGACCCAGTACTTC
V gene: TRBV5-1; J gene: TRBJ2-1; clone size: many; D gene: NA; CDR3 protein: CASSLDGNEQFF; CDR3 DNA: TGCGCCAGCAGCTTGGACGGAAATGAGCAGTTCTTC
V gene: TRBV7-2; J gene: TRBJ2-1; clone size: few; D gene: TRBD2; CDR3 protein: CASSLWTSTYNEQFF; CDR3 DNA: TGTGCCAGCAGCTTATGGACTAGCACCTACAATGAGCAGTTCTTC
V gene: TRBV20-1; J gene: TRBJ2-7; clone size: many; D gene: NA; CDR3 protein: CSALFTAYEQYF; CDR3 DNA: TGCAGTGCCTTATTCACCGCCTACGAGCAGTACTTC
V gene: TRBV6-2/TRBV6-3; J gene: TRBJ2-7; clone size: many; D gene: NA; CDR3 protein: CASSYTPQGTYEQYF; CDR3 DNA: TGTGCCAGCAGTTATACGCCCCAGGGGACTTACGAGCAGTACTTC
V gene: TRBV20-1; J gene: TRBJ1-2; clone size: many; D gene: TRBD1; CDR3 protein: CSARGTGGFSGYTF; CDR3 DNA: TGCAGTGCTAGAGGGACAGGGGGTTTCAGTGGCTACACCTTC
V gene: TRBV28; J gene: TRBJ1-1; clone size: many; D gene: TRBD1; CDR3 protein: CASFSTGERELKAFF; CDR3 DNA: TGTGCCAGCTTTTCGACAGGGGAGCGGGAGCTGAAAGCTTTCTTT
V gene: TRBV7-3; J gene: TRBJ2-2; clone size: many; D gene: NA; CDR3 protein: CASSTYKNTGELFF; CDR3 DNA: TGTGCCAGCAGCACCTACAAGAACACCGGGGAGCTGTTTTTT
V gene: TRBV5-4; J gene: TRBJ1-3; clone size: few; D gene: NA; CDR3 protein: CASSLGYPSGNTIYF; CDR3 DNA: TGTGCCAGCAGCTTGGGATACCCCTCTGGAAACACCATATATTTT
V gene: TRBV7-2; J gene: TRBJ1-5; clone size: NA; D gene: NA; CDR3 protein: CASSHAGAGQPQHF; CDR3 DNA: TGTGCCAGCAGCCATGCAGGGGCAGGTCAGCCCCAGCATTTT
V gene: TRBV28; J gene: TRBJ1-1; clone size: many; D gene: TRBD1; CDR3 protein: CASSLPPGTANTEAFF; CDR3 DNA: TGTGCCAGCAGTTTACCACCCGGGACAGCAAACACTGAAGCTTTCTTT